The present T cell receptor (beta chain) was sequenced within a study of T cell clones after liver transplantation. Across the whole study: Until 12-24 months post-transplant, subjects got standard immunosuppression and no induction. General study findings and limits: The donor-reactive repertoire was only partly measurable in two subjects, lacking donor cells.

The data were produced by immunoSEQ multiplex PCR, yet TCRdb's version contains in-frame clones alone and is incomplete. The repertoire holds under 130,000 clones, about 80% seen once, with roughly 2.8% in the top ten. Remarks on this clone: Antigen unknown.

V lost 8 bases, J lost 1 base, and 15 bases lay in between. Germline V gene sequence: CDR1 MDHEN, CDR2 SYDVKM. The CDR3 has 14 amino acids. This chain links TRBV28 with TRBJ2-7; tentatively, D is TRBD1 (5 bases). The sequence was collected from a human patient who received a liver transplant. Some T cells may possibly be graft donor cells. Specimen: CD4+ T cells from blood, collected around 44 months after liver transplant. The CDR3 coding sequence is TGTGCCAGCCGTCAGGGTGGCAATTCCTACGAGCAGTACTTC. Translated, it gives CASRQGGNSYEQYF.